A selection of T cell receptor beta chains follows, all from one sample in a study of T and B cells in COVID-19 patients. One entry per CDR3 protein, called by TCRdb with MiXCR from the multiplex PCR reads. The repertoire holds tens of thousands of distinct CDR3 sequences, with approximately 30% as singletons. Sequencing was done on a sample of blood. These receptors all come from a human donor who had recovered from COVID-19. CDR3s include the opening cysteine and the closing phenylalanine or tryptophan. The D gene is left open where the match is weak. Clone size appears in some rows only: once, few, many, or a class for an expanded clone.

TGTGCCAGCAGTTATTTCAGGGGGCCGCCATACAATGAGCAGTTCTTC CASSYFRGPPYNEQFF TRBJ2-1 TRBV6-2/TRBV6-3 few TRBD1
TGCAGTGCTAGAGGACTATACACAGATACGCAGTATTTT CSARGLYTDTQYF TRBJ2-3 TRBV20-1 . .
TGTGCCAGCAGTCCCCTAACCGGGACAGGGGCCTATGGCTACACCTTC CASSPLTGTGAYGYTF TRBJ1-2 TRBV6-5 . TRBD1
TGTGCCAGCAGCTCTCTTCCGGGACAGGGGGGGGGTACTGAAGCTTTCTTT CASSSLPGQGGGTEAFF TRBJ1-1 TRBV12-3/TRBV12-4 . TRBD1
TGTGCCAGCAGTGACTCGAATTACAAGGCAAAGCGGTACTACGAGCAGTACTTC CASSDSNYKAKRYYEQYF TRBJ2-7 TRBV6-4 . .
TGTGCCTGGAGTGTAGGGGTCACTGAAGCTTTCTTT CAWSVGVTEAFF TRBJ1-1 TRBV30 few .
TGTGCCAGCAGGACCGGACAGGGCTACGAGCAGTACTTC CASRTGQGYEQYF TRBJ2-7 TRBV6-2/TRBV6-3 . TRBD1
TGTGCCAGCAGACGGACAGGGGAGAGATGGAATGAAAAACTGTTTTTT CASRRTGERWNEKLFF TRBJ1-4 TRBV27 few TRBD1
TGTGCCAGCAGCACGGAGGGACTAGCGGGAGGGTATGGAGATACGCAGTATTTT CASSTEGLAGGYGDTQYF TRBJ2-3 TRBV5-6 few TRBD2
TGTGCCAGCAGCCGACCGACCGGGACTAGCGGGGGCACAGATACGCAGTATTTT CASSRPTGTSGGTDTQYF TRBJ2-3 TRBV6-2/TRBV6-3 . TRBD2
TGTGCCAGCCGTCCGCGGGGAGGGGACACAGATACGCAGTATTTT CASRPRGGDTDTQYF TRBJ2-3 TRBV6-5 many TRBD2
TGTGCCACCAGCAGAGATCGGGTCTTGGTAGATACGCAGTATTTT CATSRDRVLVDTQYF TRBJ2-3 TRBV15 . .
TGTGCCAGTAGTTCACCCGGGACAGGAGTGAACACCGGGGAGCTGTTTTTT CASSSPGTGVNTGELFF TRBJ2-2 TRBV19 medium-sized TRBD1
TGTGCCAGCAGCTCGACCATACAGGGGACGAACACCGGGGAGCTGTTTTTT CASSSTIQGTNTGELFF TRBJ2-2 TRBV7-9 few TRBD1
TGTGCCAGCACCGATGACAGGCCCCTGAGAAGTGGCTACACCTTC CASTDDRPLRSGYTF TRBJ1-2 TRBV11-1 . .
TGTGCCACCAGGTTGCCCGCTTCCTACGAGCAGTACTTC CATRLPASYEQYF TRBJ2-7 TRBV15 many .
TGTGCCAGCAGTTACCCATCGCCCACCATATATTTT CASSYPSPTIYF TRBJ1-3 TRBV6-2/TRBV6-3 . .
TGTGCCAGCAACGAACGGAGCACTGAAGCTTTCTTT CASNERSTEAFF TRBJ1-1 TRBV11-1 medium-sized .
TGTGCCACCAGCAGAGATCATGGGGTTCAAGAGACCCAGTACTTC CATSRDHGVQETQYF TRBJ2-5 TRBV15 medium-sized .
TGTGCCTGGAGGGGACAGGGGGGAAACATTCAGTACTTC CAWRGQGGNIQYF TRBJ2-4 TRBV30 few TRBD1
TGTGCCAGCAGACGGGACAGCTCCTACGAGCAGTACTTC CASRRDSSYEQYF TRBJ2-7 TRBV27 medium-sized TRBD1
TGTGCCAGCAGTTTATCGCGACTGAGGAGCTCCTACAATGAGCAGTTCTTC CASSLSRLRSSYNEQFF TRBJ2-1 TRBV27 many .
TGTGCCAGCAGTTACCCGGACAGCACAGATACGCAGTATTTT CASSYPDSTDTQYF TRBJ2-3 TRBV6-5 . .
TGTGCCAGCAGCCAAGTGAGCGGGAGCCATGAGCAGTACTTC CASSQVSGSHEQYF TRBJ2-7 TRBV4-2 . TRBD2
TGCGCCAGCAGCTTGGAGCACCCCACCTACAATGAGCAGTTCTTC CASSLEHPTYNEQFF TRBJ2-1 TRBV5-1 . .
TGTGCCAGCAGTAAGGACAGGACCACCTACGAGCAGTACTTC CASSKDRTTYEQYF TRBJ2-7 TRBV7-2 . TRBD1
TGCGCCAGCAGCTTGGGATCCCAGGGGACAGCGTACAATGAGCAGTTCTTC CASSLGSQGTAYNEQFF TRBJ2-1 TRBV5-1 . TRBD1
TGTGCCAGCAGTGACTCCCCTGCAGGGGGCATCAATGGCTACACCTTC CASSDSPAGGINGYTF TRBJ1-2 TRBV6-4 few TRBD1
TGTGCCAGCAGTTACTCCCATGGACAGGGGGCTAGGACAGATACGCAGTATTTT CASSYSHGQGARTDTQYF TRBJ2-3 TRBV6-2/TRBV6-3 few TRBD1
TGTGCCAGCAGTTTAGTGGCAGGGAGGGCCGGGACCAGGGAGCTGTTTTTT CASSLVAGRAGTRELFF TRBJ2-2 TRBV27 . TRBD2
TGTGCCACCAGCTCAGGGACAGGGATTGCCAATGAGCAGTTCTTC CATSSGTGIANEQFF TRBJ2-1 TRBV15 . TRBD1
TGTGCCAGCACCCCCCTTCCGGGACAGGGTGCGTCCGAGCAGTACTTC CASTPLPGQGASEQYF TRBJ2-7 TRBV6-5 many TRBD1
TGTGCCAGCTCACCGACCGGACACTTTAATTCACCCCTCCACTTT CASSPTGHFNSPLHF TRBJ1-6 TRBV18 many .
TGTGCCAGCAGCATCGACAGGGGAAGTAACTCACCCCTCCACTTT CASSIDRGSNSPLHF TRBJ1-6 TRBV5-4 medium-sized TRBD1
TGTGCCAGCAGTTTATTTCTAGGGGAGGGCTACACCTTC CASSLFLGEGYTF TRBJ1-2 TRBV27 few .
TGTGCCACCAGCACAAGGGGCGGTTTATCTGGCTACACCTTC CATSTRGGLSGYTF TRBJ1-2 TRBV15 . .
TGTGCCATCAGTGAGACAGGGCTGAACACTGAAGCTTTCTTT CAISETGLNTEAFF TRBJ1-1 TRBV10-3 . .
TGTGCCAGCAGCTATAACAGGGAAAATTCACCCCTCCACTTT CASSYNRENSPLHF TRBJ1-6 TRBV5-6 few .
TGCAGCGTTGTCCTTTCCGGCAATGAGCAGTTCTTC CSVVLSGNEQFF TRBJ2-1 TRBV29-1 medium-sized .
TGTGCCAGTAGTGTCAGACCGGGACACCAAACTGAAAAACTGTTTTTT CASSVRPGHQTEKLFF TRBJ1-4 TRBV19 medium-sized .
TGCAGTGCTAGATCGCGGCCACCTAGCGGGACTAATGAGCAGTTCTTC CSARSRPPSGTNEQFF TRBJ2-1 TRBV20-1 . TRBD2
TGTGCCAGCAGTTTATGGAGGGGCACCGGGGAGCTGTTTTTT CASSLWRGTGELFF TRBJ2-2 TRBV27 many .
TGTGCCAGCTCACCACCGGGTCGGACTGAAGCTTTCTTT CASSPPGRTEAFF TRBJ1-1 TRBV18 . .
TGTGCCAGTAGTATCGAAAATTCCGGGACAGGGATTGAATGGCCCTACGAGCAGTACTTC CASSIENSGTGIEWPYEQYF TRBJ2-7 TRBV19 few TRBD1
TGTGCCAGTAGCACCGTCCCGAGTGGTGAGCAGTTCTTC CASSTVPSGEQFF TRBJ2-1 TRBV19 medium-sized .
TGTGCCACCAGTGATTTCGGCTACAATGAGCTGTTCTTC CATSDFGYNELFF TRBJ2-1 TRBV24-1 . .
TGTGCCAGCAGCTTACAGGGGCCAGATACGCAGTATTTT CASSLQGPDTQYF TRBJ2-3 TRBV7-2 . .
TGTGCCAGCAGTCGTCGACAGGGGGCGCTGGGGAAACTGTTTTTT CASSRRQGALGKLFF TRBJ1-4 TRBV27 . TRBD1
TGCGCCAGCAGCTTGGTTCAGGGGGGAGAGACCCAGTACTTC CASSLVQGGETQYF TRBJ2-5 TRBV5-1 . .